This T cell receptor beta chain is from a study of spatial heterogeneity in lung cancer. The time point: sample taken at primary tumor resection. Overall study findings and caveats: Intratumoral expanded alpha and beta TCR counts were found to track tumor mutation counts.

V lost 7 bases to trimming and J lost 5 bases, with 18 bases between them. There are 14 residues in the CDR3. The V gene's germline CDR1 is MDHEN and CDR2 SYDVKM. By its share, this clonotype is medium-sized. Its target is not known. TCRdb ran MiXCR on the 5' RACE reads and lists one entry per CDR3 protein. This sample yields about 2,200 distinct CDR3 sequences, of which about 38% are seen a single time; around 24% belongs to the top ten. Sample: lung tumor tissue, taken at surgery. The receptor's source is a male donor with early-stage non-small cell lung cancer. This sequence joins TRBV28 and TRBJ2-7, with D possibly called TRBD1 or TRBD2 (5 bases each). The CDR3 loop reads CASNQQAGTNEQYF. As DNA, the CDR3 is TGTGCCAGCAACCAACAGGCAGGGACCAACGAGCAGTACTTC. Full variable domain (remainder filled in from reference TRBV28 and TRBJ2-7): DVKVTQSSRYLVKRTGEKVFLECVQDMDHENMFWYRQDPGLGLRLIYFSYDVKMKEKGDIPEGYSVSREKKERFSLILESASTNQTSMYLCASNQQAGTNEQYFGPGTRLTVT.